The sequence of this T cell receptor (beta chain) was determined in a study of blood T cell repertoires in COVID-19. Across the whole study: PBMCs, B-cell-depleted T cells, or T cells were the source of the cDNA or gDNA that made up the material.

This CDR3 spans 17 amino acids. Germline V lookup: CDR1 SGHVS, CDR2 FNYEAQ. V lost 2 bases to trimming and J lost 2 bases, with 17 bases between them. Sequencing used immunoSEQ multiplex PCR; TCRdb keeps in-frame clones, though not all of them. Here the sample spans some 80,000 clones, over 75% being singletons. The rearrangement links TRBV7-6 to TRBJ2-3; D may be TRBD1 (6 bases). This receptor was identified in a woman aged 80 or over with acute or convalescent COVID-19. Sequencing was carried out using peripheral blood. Here the CDR3 DNA reads TGTGCCAGCAGCTTATTCGGGAAGGGACACCACACAGATACGCAGTATTTT. This encodes CASSLFGKGHHTDTQYF.